The 2 T cell receptor beta chains in this list originate from one sample, sequenced in a study of molecular identifiers for immune sequencing clone quantification listed by TCRdb under 2018. Libraries were prepared through PCR. The sequencing machine was a NextSeq 500. TCRdb itself trimmed the public reads at Q25 with fastp, ran MiXCR and retained productive beta chains. Rows matching on CDR3 protein sequence are summarized as one entry with the most common DNA and genes. In this sample the table shows about 320,000 distinct CDR3 sequences, 24% of which occur a single time. 0.65% to 0.95% of the sample rests with the top ten. Sequenced input: naive CD8+ T cells from blood, with Jurkat cell RNA spiked in. This sample's cell subset or site label indicates: FACS-sorted CD8+CD4-CCR7+CD45RA+ naive T cells. The receptors here all came from a human donor in good health. Some libraries in this study had Jurkat cell RNA spiked in.

This clonotype was counted a few times. The chain carries TRBV29-1 and TRBJ1-1, with 9 bases lining up with TRBD1. CDR1 and CDR2 (germline): SQVTM, ANQGSEA. V dropped 5 bases and J dropped 4; count of bases not matched to a gene: 5. The CDR3 extends over 13 amino acids. The CDR3 nucleotides are TGCAGCGTTTGGGGGACAGGGTTCACTGAAGCTTTCTTT. Translation: CSVWGTGFTEAFF.

This clonotype came up many times. The chain couples TRBV2 to TRBJ1-2, with D tentatively TRBD1 (5 bases). Germline assignment: CDR1 SNHLY and CDR2 FYNNEI. The CDR3 has 12 residues. V lost 8 bases and J 4 bases, leaving 11 bases between the germline ends. This CDR3 reads CASFREGYGYTF. The CDR3 DNA reads as TGTGCCAGCTTCAGGGAGGGCTATGGCTACACCTTC.